The TCR beta chain under discussion was sequenced for a study of vaccination and CD4 T cells after COVID-19. Study details: Overlapping spike pools from SARS-CoV-2 and HCoV-NL63, HCoV-OC43 and HCoV-229E served as culture stimuli. General study points: Post-vaccination reactive clonotypes (median roughly 35) did not differ significantly from post-infection (approximately 20).

CD4+ T cells that had been cultured provided DNA sequenced with the Oncomine TCR Beta short-read assay. Cultured CD4+ T cells yielded the extracted genomic DNA. TCRdb re-called the PCR reads through MiXCR, storing one row per CDR3 protein. Of 9,500 to 11,000 distinct CDR3 sequences listed, about 33% are singletons. Noted treatment: approximately nine-day PBMC culture with coronavirus spike peptide pools or control peptides (ViraFEST assay). ViraFEST sequenced TCRs after peptide-pool expansion of antigen-specific T cells. Details on this clonotype: Its antigen is undetermined. A read error may produce the germline difference seen at one junction end.

Germline V lookup: CDR1 SGHAT, CDR2 FQDESV (reference sequence). CDR3 length: 17 residues. V gene TRBV11-1 combines with J gene TRBJ2-1; D might be TRBD1 or TRBD2, each matching 6 bases. Sequencing was performed on CD4+ T cells from blood, cultured in vitro, taken after SARS-CoV-2 vaccination. The clonotype was recovered from a human donor who had recovered from COVID-19. The CDR3 nucleotides read TGCGCCAGCAGCCAAGTCGGGGGCAGCCGGGTATTGGGTGAGCAGTTCTTC. It translates to CASSQVGGSRVLGEQFF.